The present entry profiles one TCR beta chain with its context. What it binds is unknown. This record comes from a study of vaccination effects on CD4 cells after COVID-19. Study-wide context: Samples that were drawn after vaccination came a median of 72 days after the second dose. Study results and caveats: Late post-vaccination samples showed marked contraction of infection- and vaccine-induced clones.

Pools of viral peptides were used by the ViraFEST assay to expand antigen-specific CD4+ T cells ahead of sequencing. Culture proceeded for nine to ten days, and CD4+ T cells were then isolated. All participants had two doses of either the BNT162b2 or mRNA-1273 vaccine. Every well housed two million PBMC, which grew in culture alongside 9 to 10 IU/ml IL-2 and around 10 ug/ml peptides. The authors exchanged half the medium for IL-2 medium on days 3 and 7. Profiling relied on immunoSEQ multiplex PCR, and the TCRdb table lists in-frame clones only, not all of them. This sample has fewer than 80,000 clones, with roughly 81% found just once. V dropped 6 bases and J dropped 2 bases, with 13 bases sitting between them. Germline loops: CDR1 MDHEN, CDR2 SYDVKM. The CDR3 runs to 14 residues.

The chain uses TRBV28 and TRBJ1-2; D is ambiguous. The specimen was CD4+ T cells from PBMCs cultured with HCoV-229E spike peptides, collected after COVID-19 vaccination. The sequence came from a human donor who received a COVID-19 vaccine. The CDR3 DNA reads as TGTGCCAGCAGAGACGGACGGACCAACTATGGCTACACCTTC. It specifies CASRDGRTNYGYTF.